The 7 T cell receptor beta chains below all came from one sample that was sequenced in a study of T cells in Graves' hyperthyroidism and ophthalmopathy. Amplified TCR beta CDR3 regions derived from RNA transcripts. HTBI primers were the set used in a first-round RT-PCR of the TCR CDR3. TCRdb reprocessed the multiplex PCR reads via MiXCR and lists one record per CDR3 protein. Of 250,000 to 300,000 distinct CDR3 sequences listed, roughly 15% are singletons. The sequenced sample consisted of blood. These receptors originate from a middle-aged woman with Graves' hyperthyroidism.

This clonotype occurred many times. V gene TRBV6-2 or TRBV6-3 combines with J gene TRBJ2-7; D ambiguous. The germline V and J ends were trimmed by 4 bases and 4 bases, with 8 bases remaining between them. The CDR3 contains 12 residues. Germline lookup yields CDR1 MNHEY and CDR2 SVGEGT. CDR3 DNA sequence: TGTGCCAGCAGTTTGACAAGATACGAGCAGTACTTC. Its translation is CASSLTRYEQYF.

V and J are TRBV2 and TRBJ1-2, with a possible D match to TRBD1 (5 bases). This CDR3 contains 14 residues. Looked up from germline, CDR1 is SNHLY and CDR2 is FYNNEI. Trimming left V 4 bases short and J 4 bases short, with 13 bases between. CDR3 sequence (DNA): TGTGCCAGCAGTGTGGAGGGTGGGGGCTATGGCTACACCTTC. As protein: CASSVEGGGYGYTF.

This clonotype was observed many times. The CDR3 loop reads CASSSRGPRQPQHF. CDR3 nucleotides: TGTGCCAGCAGCTCTAGGGGGCCACGGCAGCCCCAGCATTTT. The chain employs TRBV7-8 and TRBJ1-5; TRBD1 aligns across 7 bases. Germline-derived CDR1 and CDR2 are SGHVS and FQNEAQ. Unmatched junction bases numbered 7, after V lost 4 bases and J lost 7 bases. The CDR3 loop spans 14 amino acids.

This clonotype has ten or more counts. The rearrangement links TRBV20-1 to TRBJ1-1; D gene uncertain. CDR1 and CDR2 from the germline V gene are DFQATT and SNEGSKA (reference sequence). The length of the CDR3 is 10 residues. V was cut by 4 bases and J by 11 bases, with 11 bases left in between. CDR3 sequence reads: CSATWRRAFF. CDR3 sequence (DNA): TGCAGTGCTACCTGGAGACGGGCTTTCTTT.

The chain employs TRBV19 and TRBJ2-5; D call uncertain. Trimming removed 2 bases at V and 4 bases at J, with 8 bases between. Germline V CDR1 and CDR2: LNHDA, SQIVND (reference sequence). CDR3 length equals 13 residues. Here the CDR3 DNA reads TGTGCCAGTAGTATAAGTCCCAGAGAGACCCAGTACTTC. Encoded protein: CASSISPRETQYF.

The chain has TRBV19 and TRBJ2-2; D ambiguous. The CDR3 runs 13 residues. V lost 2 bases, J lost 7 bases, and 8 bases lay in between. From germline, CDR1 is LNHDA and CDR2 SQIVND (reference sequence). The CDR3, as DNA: TGTGCCAGTAGTATACAAATGGTCGGGGAGCTGTTTTTT. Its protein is CASSIQMVGELFF. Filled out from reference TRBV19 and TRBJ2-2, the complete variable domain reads DGGITQSPKYLFRKEGQNVTLSCEQNLNHDAMYWYRQDPGQGLRLIYYSQIVNDFQKGDIAEGYSVSREKKESFPLTVTSAQKNPTAFYLCASSIQMVGELFFGEGSRLTVL.

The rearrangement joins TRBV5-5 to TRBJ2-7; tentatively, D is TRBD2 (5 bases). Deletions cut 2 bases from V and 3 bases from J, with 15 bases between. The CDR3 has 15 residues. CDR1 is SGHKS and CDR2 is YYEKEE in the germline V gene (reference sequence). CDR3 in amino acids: CASSFGISGIYEQYF. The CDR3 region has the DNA TGTGCCAGCAGCTTTGGAATAAGCGGTATCTACGAGCAGTACTTC.